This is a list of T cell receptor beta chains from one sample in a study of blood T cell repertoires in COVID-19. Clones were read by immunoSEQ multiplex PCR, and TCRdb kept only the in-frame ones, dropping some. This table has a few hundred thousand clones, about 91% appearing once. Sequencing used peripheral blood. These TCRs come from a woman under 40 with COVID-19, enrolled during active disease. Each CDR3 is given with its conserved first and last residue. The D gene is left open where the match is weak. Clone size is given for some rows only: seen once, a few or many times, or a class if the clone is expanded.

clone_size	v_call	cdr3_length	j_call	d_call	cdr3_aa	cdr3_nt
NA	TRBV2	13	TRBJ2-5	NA	CASSRDTKETQYF	TGTGCCAGCAGCCGGGACACAAAGGAGACCCAGTACTTC
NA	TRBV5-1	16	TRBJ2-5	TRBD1	CASSDPQGALVETQYF	TGCGCCAGCAGCGACCCACAGGGGGCACTGGTAGAGACCCAGTACTTC
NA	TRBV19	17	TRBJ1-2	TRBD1	CASSPGTGRPLSYGYTF	TGTGCCAGTAGTCCTGGGACAGGGAGGCCTCTTAGCTATGGCTACACCTTC
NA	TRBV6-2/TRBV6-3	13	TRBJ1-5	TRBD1	CASSGTGRQPQHF	TGTGCCAGCAGCGGGACAGGGCGACAGCCCCAGCATTTT
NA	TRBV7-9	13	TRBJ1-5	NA	CASSPDKVQPQHF	TGTGCCAGCAGCCCAGACAAGGTGCAGCCCCAGCATTTT
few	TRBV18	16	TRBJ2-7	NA	CASSPPPRGSRYEQYF	TGTGCCAGCTCACCACCCCCAAGGGGATCTAGGTACGAGCAGTACTTC
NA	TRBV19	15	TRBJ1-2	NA	CASSIDGSNVRGYTF	TGTGCCAGTAGTATAGACGGGAGTAATGTTAGAGGCTACACCTTC
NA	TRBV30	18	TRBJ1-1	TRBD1	CAWSAWTGTGDEDTEAFF	TGTGCCTGGAGCGCTTGGACAGGGACGGGAGATGAGGACACTGAAGCTTTCTTT
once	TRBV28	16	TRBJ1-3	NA	CASGHPRSRSGNTIYF	TGTGCCAGCGGCCACCCCCGGAGCCGCTCTGGAAACACCATATATTTT
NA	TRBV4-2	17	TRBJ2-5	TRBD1	CASSPAPDRGGQETQYF	TGTGCCAGCAGCCCAGCGCCAGACAGGGGAGGCCAAGAGACCCAGTACTTC
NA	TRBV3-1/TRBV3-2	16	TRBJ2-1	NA	CASSAPPGQNYNEQFF	TGTGCCAGCAGCGCACCACCGGGACAAAACTACAATGAGCAGTTCTTC
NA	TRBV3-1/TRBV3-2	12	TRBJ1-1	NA	CASSPPNTEAFF	TGTGCCAGCAGCCCTCCGAACACTGAAGCTTTCTTT
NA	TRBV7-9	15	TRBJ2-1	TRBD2	CASSRKRGAYNEQFF	TGTGCCAGCAGCCGAAAGCGGGGGGCCTACAATGAGCAGTTCTTC
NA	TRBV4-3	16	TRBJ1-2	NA	CASSQDGRHPTSGYTF	TGCGCCAGCAGCCAAGATGGGAGACACCCTACCTCGGGCTACACCTTC
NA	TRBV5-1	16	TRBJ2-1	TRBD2	CASSGGTSGGYNEQFF	TGCGCCAGCAGCGGCGGGACTAGCGGGGGGTACAATGAGCAGTTCTTC
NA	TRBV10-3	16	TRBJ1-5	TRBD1	CAISDGLGGGGQPQHF	TGTGCCATCAGTGATGGTCTAGGAGGGGGCGGCCAGCCCCAGCATTTT
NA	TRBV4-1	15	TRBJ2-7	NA	CASSQTQGKSSEQYF	TGCGCCAGCAGCCAAACCCAGGGGAAATCGTCCGAGCAGTACTTC
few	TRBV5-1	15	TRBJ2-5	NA	CASSLAGTYQETQYF	TGCGCCAGCAGCTTGGCAGGAACCTACCAAGAGACCCAGTACTTC
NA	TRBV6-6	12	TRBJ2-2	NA	CASRPEGAELFF	TGTGCCAGCAGGCCGGAGGGGGCGGAGCTGTTTTTT
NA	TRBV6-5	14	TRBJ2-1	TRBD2	CASQIGLDHSEQFF	TGTGCCAGTCAAATCGGACTAGACCACAGCGAGCAGTTCTTC
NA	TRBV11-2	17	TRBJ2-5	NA	CASSLDFPQGLWETQYF	TGTGCCAGCAGCTTAGATTTCCCCCAGGGCTTGTGGGAGACCCAGTACTTC
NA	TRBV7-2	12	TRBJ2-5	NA	CASSFSIETQYF	TGTGCCAGCAGCTTTTCTATCGAGACCCAGTACTTC
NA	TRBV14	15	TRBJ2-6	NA	CASSLRSSGANVLTF	TGTGCCAGCAGCCTTCGTTCCTCTGGGGCCAACGTCCTGACTTTC
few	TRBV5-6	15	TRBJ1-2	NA	CASSLGRDFRYGYTF	TGTGCCAGCAGCTTGGGCAGGGATTTTCGATATGGCTACACCTTC
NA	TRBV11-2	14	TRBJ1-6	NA	CASSPGAVNSPLHF	TGTGCCAGCAGCCCAGGGGCTGTTAATTCACCCCTCCACTTT
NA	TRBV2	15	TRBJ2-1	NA	CASSGREGLGNEQFF	TGTGCCAGCAGTGGCAGGGAAGGGTTAGGGAATGAGCAGTTCTTC
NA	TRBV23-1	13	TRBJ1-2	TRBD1	CASSRDSFYGYTF	TGCGCCAGCAGCCGGGACAGCTTCTATGGCTACACCTTC
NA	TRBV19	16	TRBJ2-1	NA	CASRTAGAPSYNEQFF	TGTGCCAGTAGAACGGCGGGGGCCCCCTCCTACAATGAGCAGTTCTTC
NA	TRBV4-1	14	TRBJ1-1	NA	CASSQDSGETEAFF	TGCGCCAGCAGCCAAGACTCCGGGGAGACTGAAGCTTTCTTT
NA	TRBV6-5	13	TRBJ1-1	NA	CASTKTPNTEAFF	TGTGCCAGCACCAAAACTCCGAACACTGAAGCTTTCTTT
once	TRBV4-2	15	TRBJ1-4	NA	CASSQVRVNEEKLFF	TGTGCCAGCAGCCAAGTCAGGGTAAACGAAGAAAAACTGTTTTTT
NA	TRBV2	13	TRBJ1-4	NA	CASRQGGNEKLFF	TGTGCCAGCAGACAGGGCGGAAATGAAAAACTGTTTTTT
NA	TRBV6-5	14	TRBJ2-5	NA	CASSYGGAGETQYF	TGTGCCAGCAGTTACGGTGGGGCGGGGGAGACCCAGTACTTC
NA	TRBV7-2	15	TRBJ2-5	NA	CASSSGGGLGETQYF	TGTGCCAGCAGCTCCGGTGGAGGGTTGGGGGAGACCCAGTACTTC
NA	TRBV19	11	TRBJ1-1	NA	CASGLYTEAFF	TGTGCCAGTGGACTTTACACTGAAGCTTTCTTT
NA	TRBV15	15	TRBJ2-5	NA	CATSRDFVGGETQYF	TGTGCCACCAGCAGAGATTTTGTTGGCGGAGAGACCCAGTACTTC
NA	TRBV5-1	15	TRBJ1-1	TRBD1	CASSQQGGRNTEAFF	TGCGCCAGCAGCCAACAGGGGGGGCGGAACACTGAAGCTTTCTTT
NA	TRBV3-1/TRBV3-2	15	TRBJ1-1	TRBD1	CASSPFGTGGTEAFF	TGTGCCAGCAGCCCGTTCGGGACAGGGGGCACTGAAGCTTTCTTT
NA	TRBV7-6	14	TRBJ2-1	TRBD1	CASSPWTGGNEQFF	TGTGCCAGCAGCCCCTGGACAGGGGGAAATGAGCAGTTCTTC
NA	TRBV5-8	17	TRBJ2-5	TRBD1	CASRSGAIRTGRETQYF	TGTGCCAGCAGGTCGGGGGCCATAAGGACAGGGCGGGAGACCCAGTACTTC
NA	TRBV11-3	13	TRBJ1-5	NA	CASSLGRNQPQHF	TGTGCCAGCAGCTTGGGCAGAAATCAGCCCCAGCATTTT
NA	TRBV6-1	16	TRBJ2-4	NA	CASSEPGALAKNIQYF	TGTGCCAGCAGTGAACCAGGGGCCTTAGCCAAAAACATTCAGTACTTC
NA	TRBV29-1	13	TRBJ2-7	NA	CSVLGGPSYEQYF	TGCAGCGTGCTCGGGGGACCATCCTACGAGCAGTACTTC
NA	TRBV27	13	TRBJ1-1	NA	CASSPYLGRLAFF	TGTGCCAGCAGTCCCTACCTTGGGAGGTTAGCTTTCTTT
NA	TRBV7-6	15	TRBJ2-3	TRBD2	CASSTSGGAPDTQYF	TGTGCCAGCAGTACTAGCGGGGGGGCCCCAGATACGCAGTATTTT
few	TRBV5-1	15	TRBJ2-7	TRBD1	CASSLRGQGVNEQYF	TGCGCCAGCAGCTTAAGGGGACAGGGTGTTAACGAGCAGTACTTC
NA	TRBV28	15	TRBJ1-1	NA	CASSSGRGANTEAFF	TGTGCCAGCAGCTCGGGCAGGGGTGCGAACACTGAAGCTTTCTTT
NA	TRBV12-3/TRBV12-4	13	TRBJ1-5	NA	CASLGRVGQPQHF	TGTGCCTCTCTTGGCAGGGTAGGGCAGCCCCAGCATTTT
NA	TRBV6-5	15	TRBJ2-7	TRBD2	CASTHGGARAYEQYF	TGTGCCAGCACCCACGGGGGGGCGCGGGCCTACGAGCAGTACTTC
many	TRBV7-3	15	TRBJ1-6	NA	CASSLGPSYNSPLHF	TGTGCCAGCAGCTTAGGGCCGAGCTATAATTCACCCCTCCACTTT
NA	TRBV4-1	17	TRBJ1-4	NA	CASSRVYRSTTNEKLFF	TGCGCCAGCAGCCGAGTCTACCGGTCAACAACTAATGAAAAACTGTTTTTT
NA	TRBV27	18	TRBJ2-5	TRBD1	CASSLDHRGHELMETQYF	TGTGCCAGCAGTTTAGACCACAGGGGTCACGAGTTAATGGAGACCCAGTACTTC
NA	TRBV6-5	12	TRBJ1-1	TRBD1	CASSTTGVGAFF	TGTGCCAGCAGCACCACAGGGGTTGGAGCTTTCTTT
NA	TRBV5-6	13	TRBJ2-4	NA	CASSLGGHNIQYF	TGTGCCAGCAGCTTGGGGGGGCATAACATTCAGTACTTC
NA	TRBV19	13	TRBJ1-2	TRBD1	CASSIGQGQGYTF	TGTGCCAGTAGTATAGGACAGGGTCAAGGCTACACCTTC
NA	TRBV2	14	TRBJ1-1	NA	CASSRGLMNTEAFF	TGTGCCAGCAGTCGCGGACTCATGAACACTGAAGCTTTCTTT
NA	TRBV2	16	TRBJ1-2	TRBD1	CASSSSGTGTNYGYTF	TGTGCCAGCTCATCTTCCGGGACAGGGACAAACTATGGCTACACCTTC
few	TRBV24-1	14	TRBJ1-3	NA	CATSDRFSGNTIYF	TGTGCCACCAGTGACCGTTTCTCTGGAAACACCATATATTTT
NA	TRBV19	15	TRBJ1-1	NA	CASSIAGTPNTEAFF	TGTGCCAGTAGTATAGCCGGGACACCAAACACTGAAGCTTTCTTT